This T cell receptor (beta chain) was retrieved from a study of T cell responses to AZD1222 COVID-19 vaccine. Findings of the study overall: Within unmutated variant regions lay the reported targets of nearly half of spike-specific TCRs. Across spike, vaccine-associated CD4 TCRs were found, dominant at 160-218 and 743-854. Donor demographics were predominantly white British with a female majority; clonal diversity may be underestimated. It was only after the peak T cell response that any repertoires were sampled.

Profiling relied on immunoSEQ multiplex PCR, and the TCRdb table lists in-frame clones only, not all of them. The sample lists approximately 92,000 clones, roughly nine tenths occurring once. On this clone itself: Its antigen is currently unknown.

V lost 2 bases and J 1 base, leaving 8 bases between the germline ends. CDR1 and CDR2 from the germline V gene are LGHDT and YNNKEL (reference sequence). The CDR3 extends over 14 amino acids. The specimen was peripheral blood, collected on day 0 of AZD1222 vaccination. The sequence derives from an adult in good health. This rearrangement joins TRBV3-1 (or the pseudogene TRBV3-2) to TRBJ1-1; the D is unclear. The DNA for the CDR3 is TGTGCCAGCAGCCAAAACATAGGGAACACTGAAGCTTTCTTT. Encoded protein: CASSQNIGNTEAFF.